This T cell receptor (beta chain) was identified in a study of blood T cell repertoires in COVID-19. Study-level background: Researchers got acute and convalescent COVID-19 samples from the United States, Italy and Spain.

Sequencing was performed with immunoSEQ multiplex PCR; in TCRdb, only in-frame clones are kept and a portion is missing. This sample carries about 300,000 clones, 75% to 90% of them seen once, and the ten largest clones take 2.2%. Participants' own reports of clinical history determined their cohort assignment. Symptom resolution, clearance, or two negative PCRs marked the recovered donors of Cohort 3. CDR1 is MNHEY, CDR2 SMNVEV, per germline (reference sequence). V was shortened by 3 bases and J by 3 bases, with 11 bases between the two germline ends. This CDR3 is built from 14 residues. The chain couples TRBV27 to TRBJ1-2; D unresolved. The sequence came from a young man who had recovered from COVID-19. Sequenced material: PBMCs or T cells enriched from blood (not recorded which). In nucleotides, the CDR3 is TGTGCCAGCAGTTTTACTAGGGAACACTATGGCTACACCTTC. As protein: CASSFTREHYGYTF.